One TCR beta chain is described in this entry. What it binds is unknown. The source of the sample is a study of graft-versus-host responses after intestinal transplantation. Study details: Grafts were multivisceral, liver-intestinal, or isolated intestinal.

Measured with immunoSEQ multiplex PCR; TCRdb has only the in-frame clones, and not every one. Of roughly 89,000 clones in the sample, 75% to 95% are singletons; the top ten hold 0.1%. Study conclusions and caveats: Early after transplant, HvG clones declined as circulating GvH clones peaked.

This CDR3 is 14 amino acids long. From germline, CDR1 is KGHSH and CDR2 LQKENI. J lost 3 bases, V lost 2 bases, and 2 bases had no gene match. The sequencing here drew on unstimulated CD4+ T cells sorted from spleen or lymph node cells, taken before intestinal transplant. This receptor was taken from a human donor who received an intestinal transplant. The rearrangement joins TRBV18 to TRBJ2-7, with 9 bases matching TRBD1. In DNA form, the CDR3 reads TGTGCCAGCTCACCAGGGACAGGGTTCTACGAGCAGTACTTC. It encodes CASSPGTGFYEQYF.